Following are 24 T cell receptor beta chains from one sample sequenced in a study of T cell repertoires in cytomegalovirus infection. TCRdb recomputed calls from the reads with MiXCR, one row per CDR3 protein. The sample lists around 740,000 distinct CDR3 sequences; approximately 40% were seen once. The specimen sequenced was PBMCs. All receptors derive from a human donor in good health (CMV status not recorded). Some clones in this sample may be carry-over from other donors' samples.

This clonotype was detected only a few times. J is TRBJ2-7 and V is TRBV6-1; 12 bases line up with TRBD1. This CDR3 contains 14 residues. Trimming removed 5 bases from V and 5 bases from J; junction bases left unmatched: 4. The germline V gene has CDR1 MNHNS and CDR2 SASEGT. In DNA, the CDR3 is TGTGCCAGCAGTTCGGGACAGGGGGCCGACGAGCAGTACTTC. Residues: CASSSGQGADEQYF.

This sequence joins TRBV7-2 and TRBJ2-7; D not certain. The CDR3 totals 13 residues. Per the germline V gene, CDR1 is SGHTA and CDR2 is FQGNSA. CDR3 DNA sequence: TGTGACAGAAGCGTCCGACGGGCCTACGAGCAGTACTTC. Its translation: CDRSVRRAYEQYF.

The table lists this clonotype with a few counts. The chain uses TRBV7-6 and TRBJ1-2, with TRBD1 identical over 7 bases. The CDR3 loop spans 14 amino acids. The V and J ends lost 2 bases and 6 bases, in that order; junction bases with no gene match: 6. Looked up from germline, CDR1 is SGHVS and CDR2 is FNYEAQ. DNA for the CDR3: TGTGCCAGCAGCTTATTCAGGGGGACCCATGGCTACACCTTC. Encoded protein: CASSLFRGTHGYTF.

This chain joins TRBV7-9 and TRBJ2-2, with D possibly being TRBD2 (5 bases). Trimming removed 3 bases at V and 0 bases at J, with 11 bases between. The CDR3 is 16 residues long. From germline, CDR1 is SEHNR and CDR2 FQNEAQ (reference sequence). The CDR3 is CASSFHRAANTGELFF. In nucleotides, the CDR3 is TGTGCCAGCAGCTTCCACCGAGCGGCGAACACCGGGGAGCTGTTTTTT.

The V gene is TRBV11-2, the J gene TRBJ2-3; 9 bases are shared with TRBD2. CDR1 SGHAT and CDR2 FQNNGV come from the germline V gene. The CDR3 covers 17 residues. V shed 5 bases, J shed 6 bases, and the junction held 15 bases outside the gene matches. DNA for the CDR3: TGTGCCAGCAGCCAAGGGATGGGCGGGAGGGGGAGGGATACGCAGTATTTT. Its protein is CASSQGMGGRGRDTQYF.

The chain recombines TRBV19 with TRBJ1-6; 8 bases agree with TRBD1. The V segment lost 3 bases and the J segment 6 bases; nucleotides outside the gene matches: 16. There are 19 residues in the CDR3. Looked up from germline, CDR1 is LNHDA and CDR2 is SQIVND (reference sequence). The CDR3 bases are TGTGCCAGTAGTATCTTCTTCCGGATGTCGCAGGGGGCTAATTCACCCCTCCACTTT. Its protein product is CASSIFFRMSQGANSPLHF.

This clonotype was observed at least ten times. The V gene is TRBV7-2, the J gene TRBJ1-2, with D possibly being TRBD1 (5 bases). CDR3 length: 14 residues. Germline loops: CDR1 SGHTA, CDR2 FQGNSA. V lost 4 bases to trimming and J lost 0 bases, with 9 bases between them. The CDR3 protein is CASSSAGANYGYTF. In DNA form, the CDR3 reads TGTGCCAGCAGCTCCGCGGGGGCTAACTATGGCTACACCTTC.

This clonotype showed up just a few times. The CDR3 DNA follows: TGTGCCACCAGTGACCCGGGACAGGGAACCGGGGAGCTGTTTTTT. As protein: CATSDPGQGTGELFF. The chain links TRBV24-1 to TRBJ2-2; 9 bases line up with TRBD1. With 4 bases clipped from V and 5 bases from J, the junction kept 4 bases outside the gene matches. Germline assignment: CDR1 KGHDR and CDR2 SFDVKD. This CDR3 has 15 amino acids.

The DNA for the CDR3 is TGTGCCAGCAGCTCTACAAGGTCCAATGAGCAGTTCTTC. Translation gives CASSSTRSNEQFF. This chain links TRBV5-4 with TRBJ2-1; D is undetermined. The germline V gene has CDR1 SGHNT and CDR2 YYREEE (reference sequence). CDR3 length: 13 amino acids. The ends were cut back, 3 bases at V and 6 bases at J, with 10 bases in the middle.

The table lists this clonotype with a few counts. CDR3 protein: CASSIGNTNTEAFF. In nucleotides, the CDR3 is TGTGCCAGTAGTATCGGGAATACCAACACTGAAGCTTTCTTT. The rearrangement joins TRBV19 to TRBJ1-1, with no clear D. CDR1 LNHDA and CDR2 SQIVND come from the germline V gene (reference sequence). The CDR3 contains 14 residues. Trimming cost V 3 bases and J 2 bases, with 10 bases left between them.

The chain recombines TRBV4-1 with TRBJ2-1, with a possible D match to TRBD2 (5 bases). This CDR3 has 15 residues. Germline loops: CDR1 MGHRA, CDR2 YSYEKL. V lost 1 base and J lost 8, with 15 bases in between. In nucleotides, the CDR3 is TGCGCCAGCAGCCAAGTTGGGAGTCGGTCCGATGAGCAGTTCTTC. It codes for CASSQVGSRSDEQFF.

The chain joins TRBV28 to TRBJ1-4; 10 bases are a match to TRBD1. In germline, CDR1 is MDHEN, CDR2 SYDVKM. The junction had 4 bases not matched to a gene; V was cut back by 5 bases and J by 7 bases. The CDR3 spans 14 residues. The CDR3 spells CASSTGTGAEKLFF. The CDR3 DNA sequence: TGTGCCAGCAGTACCGGGACAGGGGCTGAAAAACTGTTTTTT.

This chain links TRBV6-1 with TRBJ1-1; D is unresolved. Germline V gene sequence: CDR1 MNHNS, CDR2 SASEGT. The CDR3 has 14 amino acids. V shed 2 bases and J shed 0 bases, with 7 bases lying between them. CDR3 nucleotide sequence: TGTGCCAGCAGTGAAAGGTATATGAACACTGAAGCTTTCTTT. Translating gives CASSERYMNTEAFF.

This clonotype was found a few times. This chain uses TRBV29-1 with TRBJ2-7, with 11 bases matching TRBD1. Trimming cost V 5 bases and J 3 bases; bases outside gene matches: 9. CDR1 is SQVTM and CDR2 is ANQGSEA in the germline V gene. There are 15 residues in the CDR3. The CDR3 sequence is CSVRGTGTGGYEQYF. Written as DNA, the CDR3 is TGCAGCGTTCGCGGGACCGGGACAGGGGGCTACGAGCAGTACTTC.

To note about this clonotype: One end of the junction does not line up with germline, which may come from a read error. This sequence joins TRBV6-1 and TRBJ2-3; a weak D match, TRBD2 (6 bases). CDR3 length: 12 residues. Germline CDR1 and CDR2: MNHNS and SASEGT. This CDR3 reads CASSELRERHDF. CDR3 bases: TGTGCCAGCAGTGAGCTCCGGGAGCGGCATGATTTT.

This sequence joins TRBV6-6 and TRBJ1-5, with D unclear. The ends were cut back, 5 bases at V and 7 bases at J, with 9 bases in the middle. CDR1 is MNHNY and CDR2 is SVGAGI in the germline V gene (reference sequence). The CDR3 sequence is 12 residues long. The CDR3 coding sequence is TGTGCCAGCAGTACCCTCCGACAGCCCCAGCATTTT. Translation gives CASSTLRQPQHF.

In this sample, this clonotype turned up a few times. The chain is built from TRBV12-3 or TRBV12-4 and TRBJ2-5; 8 bases match TRBD2. The J segment lost 5 bases and the V segment lost 3 bases, leaving 5 bases of the junction unmatched. CDR3 length: 14 residues. The CDR3 bases are TGTGCCAGCAGTTTCGGGACTAGTCGGGAGACCCAGTACTTC. Its translation is CASSFGTSRETQYF.

This clonotype showed up just a few times. The genes are TRBV20-1 and TRBJ1-5; D may be TRBD1 (5 bases). Germline V gene lookup returns CDR1 DFQATT and CDR2 SNEGSKA (reference sequence). V was pared by 3 bases and J by 2 bases, with 14 bases between. CDR3 size: 15 residues. The CDR3, as DNA: TGCAGTGCTAGGTGGGGGTCCGGGGGCAATCAGCCCCAGCATTTT. Translating gives CSARWGSGGNQPQHF.

The V gene is TRBV5-1, the J gene TRBJ2-3, with TRBD2 as a possible D gene (5 bases). Germline assignment: CDR1 SGHRS and CDR2 YFSETQ. The CDR3 length is 14 residues. Trimming pared 7 bases from V and 2 bases from J, leaving 14 bases between. The CDR3 sequence is CASGPADFTDTQYF. CDR3 coding DNA: TGCGCCAGCGGACCCGCGGACTTCACAGATACGCAGTATTTT.

This clonotype was counted a few times. The rearrangement links TRBV7-9 to TRBJ1-1; D ambiguous. The germline V gene has CDR1 SEHNR and CDR2 FQNEAQ (reference sequence). Trimming pared 1 base from V and 0 bases from J, leaving 9 bases between. The CDR3 totals 15 residues. CDR3 nucleotides: TGTGCCAGCAGCTTAGGGTCGCCCCTGAACACTGAAGCTTTCTTT. Translated: CASSLGSPLNTEAFF.

The chain is built from TRBV7-9 and TRBJ2-7; D tentatively fits TRBD1 or TRBD2 (6 bases each). The CDR3 covers 13 residues. Germline CDR1 SEHNR, CDR2 FQNEAQ (reference sequence). The V end lost 4 bases, the J end lost 13 bases, and 20 bases lay between the germline ends. CDR3 DNA sequence: TGTGCCAGCAGCTCTGCTAATACACAGGGAGGTTACTTC. Translated, it gives CASSSANTQGGYF.

This clonotype was detected only a few times. The chain couples TRBV7-2 to TRBJ2-1, with 11 nucleotides matching TRBD2. Germline loops: CDR1 SGHTA, CDR2 FQGNSA. There are 16 residues in the CDR3. V was pared by 5 bases and J by 4 bases, with 7 bases of the junction left unmatched. The CDR3: CASSQTSGMIYNEQFF. Here the CDR3 DNA reads TGTGCCAGCAGCCAGACTAGCGGGATGATATACAATGAGCAGTTCTTC.

This clonotype has a handful of counts. V and J are TRBV27 and TRBJ2-3, with D perhaps TRBD1 or TRBD2 (5 bases each). The CDR3 is made up of 18 amino acids. CDR1 MNHEY and CDR2 SMNVEV come from the germline V gene (reference sequence). Between the trimmed V and J ends, which lost 5 bases and 0 bases, there was a span of 21 bases. The CDR3 DNA reads as TGTGCCAGCAGTGCGCGACAGCGGAAATTAACTAGCACAGATACGCAGTATTTT. Amino acid sequence: CASSARQRKLTSTDTQYF.

In this sample, this clonotype turned up a few times. The chain joins TRBV7-2 to TRBJ2-1; 11 bases are a match to TRBD2. Trimming at V came to 0 bases and at J to 4 bases, leaving 14 bases not matched to a gene. In germline, CDR1 is SGHTA, CDR2 FQGNSA. This CDR3 has 20 amino acids. This CDR3 is CASSLAGGTSGRLTYNEQFF. CDR3 DNA sequence: TGTGCCAGCAGCTTAGCTGGGGGGACTAGCGGAAGACTAACATACAATGAGCAGTTCTTC.